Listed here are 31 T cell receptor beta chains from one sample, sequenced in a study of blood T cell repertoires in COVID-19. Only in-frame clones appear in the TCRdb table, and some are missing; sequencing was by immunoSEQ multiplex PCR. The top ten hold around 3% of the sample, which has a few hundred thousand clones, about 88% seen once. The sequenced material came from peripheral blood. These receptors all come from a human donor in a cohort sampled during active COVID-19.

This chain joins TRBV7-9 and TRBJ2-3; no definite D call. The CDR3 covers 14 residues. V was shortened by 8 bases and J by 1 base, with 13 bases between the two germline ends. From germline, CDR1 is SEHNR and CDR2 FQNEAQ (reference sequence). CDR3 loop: CASGDLARTDTQYF. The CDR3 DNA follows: TGTGCCAGCGGCGACTTAGCCCGCACAGATACGCAGTATTTT.

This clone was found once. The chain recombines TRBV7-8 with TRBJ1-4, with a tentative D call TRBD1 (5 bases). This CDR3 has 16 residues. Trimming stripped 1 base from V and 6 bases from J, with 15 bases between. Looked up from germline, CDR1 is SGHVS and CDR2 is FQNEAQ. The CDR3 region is CASSLDVAGLHEKLFF. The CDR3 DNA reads TGTGCCAGCAGCTTAGACGTAGCAGGGCTTCATGAAAAACTGTTTTTT.

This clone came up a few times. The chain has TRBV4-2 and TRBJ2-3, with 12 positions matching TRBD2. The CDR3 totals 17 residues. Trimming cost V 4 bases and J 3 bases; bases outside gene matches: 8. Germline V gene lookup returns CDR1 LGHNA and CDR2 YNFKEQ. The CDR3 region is CASSRSLAGGPTDTQYF. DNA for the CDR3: TGTGCCAGCAGCCGGAGCCTAGCGGGGGGGCCGACAGATACGCAGTATTTT.

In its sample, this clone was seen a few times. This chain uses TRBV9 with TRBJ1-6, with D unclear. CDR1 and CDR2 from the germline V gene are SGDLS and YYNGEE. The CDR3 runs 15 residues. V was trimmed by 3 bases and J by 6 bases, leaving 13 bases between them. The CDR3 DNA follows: TGTGCCAGCAGCGCCGAGTTGCGTGGTAATTCACCCCTCCACTTT. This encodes CASSAELRGNSPLHF.

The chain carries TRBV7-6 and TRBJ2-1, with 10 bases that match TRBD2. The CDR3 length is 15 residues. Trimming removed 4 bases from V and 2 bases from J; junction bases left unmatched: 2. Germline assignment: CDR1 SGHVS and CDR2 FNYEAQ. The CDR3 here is CASSSGLAAYNEQFF. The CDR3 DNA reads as TGTGCCAGCAGCTCCGGACTAGCGGCCTACAATGAGCAGTTCTTC.

The CDR3 coding sequence is TGTGCCACCAGCATCTGGGTAGCCCGGGAGCTGTTTTTT. Its protein product is CATSIWVARELFF. V usage is TRBV15 and J usage is TRBJ2-2; D is uncertain. Germline CDR1 LNHNV, CDR2 YYDKDF (reference sequence). The CDR3 sequence is 13 residues long. V shed 4 bases and J shed 9 bases, with 12 bases lying between them.

CDR3 in DNA: TGTGCCAGCTCACCGAACAGAGATCAGCCCCAGCATTTT. Translated, it gives CASSPNRDQPQHF. The J gene is TRBJ1-5, the V gene TRBV18, with no clear D. V was cut by 3 bases and J by 5 bases, with 8 bases left in between. The CDR3 spans 13 residues. Germline CDR1 reads KGHSH; CDR2 reads LQKENI.

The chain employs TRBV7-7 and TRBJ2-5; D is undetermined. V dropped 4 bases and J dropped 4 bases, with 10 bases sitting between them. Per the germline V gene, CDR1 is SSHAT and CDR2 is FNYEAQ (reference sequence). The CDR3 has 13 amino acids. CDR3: CASSSHLGETQYF. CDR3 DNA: TGTGCCAGCAGCTCGCATCTAGGAGAGACCCAGTACTTC.

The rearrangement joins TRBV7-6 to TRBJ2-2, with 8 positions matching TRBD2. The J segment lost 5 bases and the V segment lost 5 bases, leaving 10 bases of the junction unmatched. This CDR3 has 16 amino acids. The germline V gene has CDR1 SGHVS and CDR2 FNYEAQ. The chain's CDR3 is CASSLPVSGKTGELFF. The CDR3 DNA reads TGTGCCAGCAGCCTCCCGGTTAGCGGGAAAACCGGGGAGCTGTTTTTT.

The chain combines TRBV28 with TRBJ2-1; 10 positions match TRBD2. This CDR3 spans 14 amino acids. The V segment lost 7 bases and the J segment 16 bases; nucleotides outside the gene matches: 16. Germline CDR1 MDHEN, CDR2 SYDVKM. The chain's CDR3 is CASTSGSTSPYIFF. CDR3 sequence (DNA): TGTGCCAGCACTAGCGGGAGTACCTCCCCCTACATATTCTTC.

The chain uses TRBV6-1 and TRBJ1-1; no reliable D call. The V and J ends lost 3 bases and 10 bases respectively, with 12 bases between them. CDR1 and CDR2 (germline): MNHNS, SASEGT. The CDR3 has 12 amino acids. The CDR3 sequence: CASSDEPRGAFF. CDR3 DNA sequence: TGTGCCAGCAGTGACGAACCCAGAGGAGCTTTCTTT.

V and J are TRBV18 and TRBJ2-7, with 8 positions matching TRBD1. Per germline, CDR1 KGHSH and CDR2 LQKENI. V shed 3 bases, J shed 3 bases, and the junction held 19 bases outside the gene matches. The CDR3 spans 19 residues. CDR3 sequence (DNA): TGTGCCAGCTCACCGTCAGGCAGGGGGCTTTCTGGAGCGGTCTACGAGCAGTACTTC. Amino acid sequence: CASSPSGRGLSGAVYEQYF.

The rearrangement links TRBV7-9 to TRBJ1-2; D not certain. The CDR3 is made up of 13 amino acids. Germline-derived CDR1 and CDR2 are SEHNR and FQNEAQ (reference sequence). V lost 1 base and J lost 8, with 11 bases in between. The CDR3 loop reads CASSLGSLGGYTF. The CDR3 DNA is TGTGCCAGCAGCTTAGGGTCACTAGGAGGCTACACCTTC.

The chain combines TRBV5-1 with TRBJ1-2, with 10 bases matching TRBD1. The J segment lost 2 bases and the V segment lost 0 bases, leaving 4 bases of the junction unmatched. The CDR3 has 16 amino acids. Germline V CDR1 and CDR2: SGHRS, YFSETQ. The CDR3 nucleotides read TGCGCCAGCAGCTTGGAGGGGGGACAGGGGAACTATGGCTACACCTTC. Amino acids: CASSLEGGQGNYGYTF.

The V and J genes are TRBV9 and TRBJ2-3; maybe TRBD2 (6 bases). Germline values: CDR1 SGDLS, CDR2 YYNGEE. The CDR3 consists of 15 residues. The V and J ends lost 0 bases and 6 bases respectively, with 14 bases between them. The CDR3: CASSVASGGGDTQYF. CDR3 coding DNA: TGTGCCAGCAGCGTAGCTTCAGGCGGAGGGGATACGCAGTATTTT.

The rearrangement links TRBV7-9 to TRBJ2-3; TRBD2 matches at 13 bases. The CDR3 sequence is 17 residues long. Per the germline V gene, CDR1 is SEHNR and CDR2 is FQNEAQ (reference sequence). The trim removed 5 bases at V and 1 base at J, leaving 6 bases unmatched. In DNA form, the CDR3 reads TGTGCCAGCAGCCCGAGGACTAGCGGGAGCGGCACAGATACGCAGTATTTT. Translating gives CASSPRTSGSGTDTQYF.

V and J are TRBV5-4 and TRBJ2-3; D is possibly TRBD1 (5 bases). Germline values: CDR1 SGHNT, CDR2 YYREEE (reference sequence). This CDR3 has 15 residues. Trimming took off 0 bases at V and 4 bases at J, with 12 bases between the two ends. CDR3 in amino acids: CASSLDLDSADTQYF. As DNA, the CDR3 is TGTGCCAGCAGCTTGGATCTAGACAGCGCAGATACGCAGTATTTT.

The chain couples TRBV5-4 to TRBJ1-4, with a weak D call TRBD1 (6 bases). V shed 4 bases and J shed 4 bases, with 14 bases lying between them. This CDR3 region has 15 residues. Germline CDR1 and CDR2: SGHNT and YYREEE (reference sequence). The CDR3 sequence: CASSIKGGGNEKLFF. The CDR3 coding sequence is TGTGCCAGCAGCATAAAAGGGGGGGGTAATGAAAAACTGTTTTTT.

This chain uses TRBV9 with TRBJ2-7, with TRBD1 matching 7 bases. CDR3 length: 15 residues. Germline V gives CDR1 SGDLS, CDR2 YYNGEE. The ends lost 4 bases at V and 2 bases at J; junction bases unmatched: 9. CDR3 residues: CASSLQTGPPYEQYF. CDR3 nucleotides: TGTGCCAGCAGCCTTCAGACAGGGCCCCCCTACGAGCAGTACTTC.

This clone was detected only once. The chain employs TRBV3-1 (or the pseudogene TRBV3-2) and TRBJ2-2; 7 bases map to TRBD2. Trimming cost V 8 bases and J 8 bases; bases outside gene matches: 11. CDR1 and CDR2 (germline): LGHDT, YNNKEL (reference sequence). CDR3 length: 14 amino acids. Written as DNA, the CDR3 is TGTGCCAGCGGATTGGCTAGCGGAACTGGGGAGCTGTTTTTT. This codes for CASGLASGTGELFF.

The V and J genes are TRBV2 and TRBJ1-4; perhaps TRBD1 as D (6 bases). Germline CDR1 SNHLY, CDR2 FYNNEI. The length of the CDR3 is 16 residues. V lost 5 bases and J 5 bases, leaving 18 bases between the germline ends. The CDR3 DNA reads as TGTGCCAGCAGTCGAGCTACGGGGACACCAAATGAAAAACTGTTTTTT. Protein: CASSRATGTPNEKLFF.

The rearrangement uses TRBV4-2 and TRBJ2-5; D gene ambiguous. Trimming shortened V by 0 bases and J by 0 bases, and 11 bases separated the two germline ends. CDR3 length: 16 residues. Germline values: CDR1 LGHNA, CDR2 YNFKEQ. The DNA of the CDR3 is TGTGCCAGCAGCCAAGACCCAGAGGTATACCAAGAGACCCAGTACTTC. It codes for CASSQDPEVYQETQYF.

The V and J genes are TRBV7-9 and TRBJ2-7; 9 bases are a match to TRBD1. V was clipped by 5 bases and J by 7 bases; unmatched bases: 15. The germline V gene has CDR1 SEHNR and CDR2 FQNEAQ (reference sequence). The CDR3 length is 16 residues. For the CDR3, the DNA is TGTGCCAGCAGCCCCGGGGGGACAGGGAAGGCGGAAGAGCAGTACTTC. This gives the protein CASSPGGTGKAEEQYF.

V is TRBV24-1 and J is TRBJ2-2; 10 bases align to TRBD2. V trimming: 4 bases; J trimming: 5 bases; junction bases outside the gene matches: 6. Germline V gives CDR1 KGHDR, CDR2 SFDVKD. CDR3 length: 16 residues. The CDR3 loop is CATSDRTSGETGELFF. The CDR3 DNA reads TGTGCCACCAGTGACAGGACTAGCGGAGAAACCGGGGAGCTGTTTTTT.

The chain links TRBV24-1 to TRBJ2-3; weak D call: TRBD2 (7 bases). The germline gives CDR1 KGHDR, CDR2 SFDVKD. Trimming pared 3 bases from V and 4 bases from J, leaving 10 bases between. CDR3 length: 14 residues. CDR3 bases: TGTGCCACCAGTGATCCCGGGGGGCCAGATACGCAGTATTTT. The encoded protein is CATSDPGGPDTQYF.

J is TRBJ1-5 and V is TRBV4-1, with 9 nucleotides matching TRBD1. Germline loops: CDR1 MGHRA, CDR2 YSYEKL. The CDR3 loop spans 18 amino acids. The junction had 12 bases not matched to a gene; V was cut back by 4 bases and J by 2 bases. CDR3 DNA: TGCGCCAGCAGCCCTAGAATTTGGACAGGGGTCGGCAATCAGCCCCAGCATTTT. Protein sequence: CASSPRIWTGVGNQPQHF.

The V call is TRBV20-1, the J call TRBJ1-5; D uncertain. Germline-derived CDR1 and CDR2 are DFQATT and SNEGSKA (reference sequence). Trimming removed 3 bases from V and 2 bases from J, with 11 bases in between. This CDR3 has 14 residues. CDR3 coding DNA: TGCAGTGCTAGTGCGGGGTCTGGCAATCAGCCCCAGCATTTT. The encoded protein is CSASAGSGNQPQHF.

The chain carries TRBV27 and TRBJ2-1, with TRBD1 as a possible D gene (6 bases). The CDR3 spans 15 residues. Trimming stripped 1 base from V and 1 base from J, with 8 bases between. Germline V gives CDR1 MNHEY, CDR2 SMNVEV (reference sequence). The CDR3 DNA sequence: TGTGCCAGCAGTTTATACAGGGCATCCTACAATGAGCAGTTCTTC. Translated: CASSLYRASYNEQFF.

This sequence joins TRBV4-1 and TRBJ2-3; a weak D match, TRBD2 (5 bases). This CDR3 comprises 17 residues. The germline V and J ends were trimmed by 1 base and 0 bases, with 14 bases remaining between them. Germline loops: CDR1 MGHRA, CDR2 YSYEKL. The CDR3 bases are TGCGCCAGCAGCCAAGCGGGGAAACTCCTTAGCACAGATACGCAGTATTTT. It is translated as CASSQAGKLLSTDTQYF.

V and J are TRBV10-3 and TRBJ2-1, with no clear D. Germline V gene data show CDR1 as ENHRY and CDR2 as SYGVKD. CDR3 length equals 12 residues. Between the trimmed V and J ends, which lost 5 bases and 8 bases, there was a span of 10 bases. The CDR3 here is CAISYSGDEQFF. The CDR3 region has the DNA TGTGCCATCAGTTACTCAGGCGATGAGCAGTTCTTC.

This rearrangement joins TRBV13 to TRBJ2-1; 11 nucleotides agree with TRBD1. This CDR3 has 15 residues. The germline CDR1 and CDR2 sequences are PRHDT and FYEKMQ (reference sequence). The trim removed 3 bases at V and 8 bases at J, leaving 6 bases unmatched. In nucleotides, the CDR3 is TGTGCCAGCAGCTTCCGGGACAGGGGGTACGATGAGCAGTTCTTC. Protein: CASSFRDRGYDEQFF.